This note documents a single T cell receptor beta chain sequence. The target antigen is unknown. Regulatory T cells were sorted from blood as CD4+ CD25-high CD127-low cells. Produced via immunoSEQ multiplex PCR; TCRdb's table is partial and in-frame only. The data show about 8,000 clones, approximately 93% seen once. This entry belongs to a study of regulatory and conventional T cells in RAG deficiency. Study-level points and caveats: Omenn syndrome and CID/AS patients had roughly 100-fold fewer unique Treg TCR beta sequences, versus about 10-fold elsewhere. Control T-cell subsets had markedly higher Shannon entropy and lower Simpson indices than RAG-deficient patients. Omenn CD25-high CD127-low cells may be activated cells, not true Tregs.

These records were also assigned to another study, of regulatory T cells. Per that paper: The PCR used 52 TRBV and 13 TRBJ primers. Patient repertoires had restricted TRB V-J pairs and skewed V and J usage, most in Tregs.

The sequence was obtained from a human donor in good health. The source material was CD127- CD25+ CD4+ Tregs sorted from blood.

The CDR3 coding sequence is TGTGCCAGCAGTGAAGGTCCGAGCTCCTATAATTCACCCCTCCACTTT. Amino acid sequence: CASSEGPSSYNSPLHF. The chain links TRBV2 to TRBJ1-6; D unresolved. V shed 1 base and J shed 0 bases, with 7 bases lying between them. The CDR3 contains 16 residues. Per germline, CDR1 SNHLY and CDR2 FYNNEI. The full variable domain, its missing parts supplied by reference TRBV2 and TRBJ1-6, is EPEVTQTPSHQVTQMGQEVILRCVPISNHLYFYWYRQILGQKVEFLVSFYNNEISEKSEIFDDQFSVERPDGSNFTLKIRSTKLEDSAMYFCASSEGPSSYNSPLHFGNGTRLTVT.